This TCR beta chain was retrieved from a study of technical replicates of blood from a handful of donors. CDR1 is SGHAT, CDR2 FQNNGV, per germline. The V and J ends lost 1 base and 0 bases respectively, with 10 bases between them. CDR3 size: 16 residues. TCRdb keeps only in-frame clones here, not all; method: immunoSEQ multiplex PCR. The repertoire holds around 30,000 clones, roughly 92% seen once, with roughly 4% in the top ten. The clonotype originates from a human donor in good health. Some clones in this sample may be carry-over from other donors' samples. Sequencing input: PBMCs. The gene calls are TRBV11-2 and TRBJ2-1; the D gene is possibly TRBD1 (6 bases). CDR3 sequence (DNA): TGTGCCAGCAGCTTAGTAGGGGGTCGCTCCTACAATGAGCAGTTCTTC. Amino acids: CASSLVGGRSYNEQFF.